This T cell receptor (beta chain) was sequenced in a study of blood T cell repertoires in COVID-19. Overall study context: Both acute and convalescent COVID-19 samples were obtained from the United States, Italy and Spain. Sample material is recorded as cDNA or gDNA derived from T cells, B-cell-depleted T cells, or PBMCs.

In the original analysis: Reference gene primers were amplified, and this amplification served to estimate nucleated cell counts. Sequenced by immunoSEQ multiplex PCR; TCRdb stores in-frame clones only, minus some. The D gene and trimming were derived from the DNA, and the V and J assignments and clone size from that table. This table has nearly 15,000 clones, 88% appearing once. The CDR3 consists of 13 residues. Germline V gene sequence: CDR1 SGHRS, CDR2 YFSETQ. The V gene lost 4 bases and the J gene lost 5 bases, with 12 bases spanning the gap. This sequence joins TRBV5-1 and TRBJ1-1; D may be TRBD1 (5 bases). Material for sequencing was peripheral blood. The TCR comes from a human donor in a cohort sampled during active COVID-19. The CDR3 loop is CASSRIPGTEAFF. CDR3 DNA: TGCGCCAGCAGCAGGATCCCAGGGACTGAAGCTTTCTTT.